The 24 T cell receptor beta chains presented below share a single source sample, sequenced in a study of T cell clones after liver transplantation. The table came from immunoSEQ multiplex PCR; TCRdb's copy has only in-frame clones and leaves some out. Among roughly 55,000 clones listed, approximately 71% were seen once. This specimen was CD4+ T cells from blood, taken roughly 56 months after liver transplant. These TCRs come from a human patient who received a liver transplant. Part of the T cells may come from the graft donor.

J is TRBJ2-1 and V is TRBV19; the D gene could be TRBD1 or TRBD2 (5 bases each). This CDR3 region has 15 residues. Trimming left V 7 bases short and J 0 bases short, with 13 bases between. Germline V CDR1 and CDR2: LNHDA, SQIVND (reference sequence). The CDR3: CASIRTDSSYNEQFF. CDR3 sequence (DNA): TGTGCCAGTATTAGGACTGACAGCTCCTACAATGAGCAGTTCTTC.

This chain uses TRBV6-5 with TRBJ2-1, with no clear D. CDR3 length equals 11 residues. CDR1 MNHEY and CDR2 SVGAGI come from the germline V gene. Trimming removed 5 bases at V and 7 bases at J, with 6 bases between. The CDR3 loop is CASSQLNEQFF. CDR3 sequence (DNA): TGTGCCAGCAGTCAATTAAATGAGCAGTTCTTC.

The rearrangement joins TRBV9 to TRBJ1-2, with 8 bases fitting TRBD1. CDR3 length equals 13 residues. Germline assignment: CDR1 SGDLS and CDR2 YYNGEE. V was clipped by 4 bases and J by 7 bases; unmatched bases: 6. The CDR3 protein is CASSSQGAIGYTF. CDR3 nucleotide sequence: TGTGCCAGCAGCTCTCAGGGGGCTATTGGCTACACCTTC.

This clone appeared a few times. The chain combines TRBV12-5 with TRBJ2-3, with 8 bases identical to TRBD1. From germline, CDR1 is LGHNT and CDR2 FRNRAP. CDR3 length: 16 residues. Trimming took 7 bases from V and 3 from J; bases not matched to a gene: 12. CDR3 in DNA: TGTGCTAGTGCACGAGTAACAGGGGGAGAAACAGATACGCAGTATTTT. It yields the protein CASARVTGGETDTQYF.

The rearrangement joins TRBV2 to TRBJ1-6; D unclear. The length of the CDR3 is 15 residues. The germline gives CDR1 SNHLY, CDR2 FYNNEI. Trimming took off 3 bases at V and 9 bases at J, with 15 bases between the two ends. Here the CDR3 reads CASSEARSRGSPLHF. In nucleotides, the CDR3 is TGTGCCAGCAGTGAGGCCAGGTCTCGGGGTTCACCCCTCCACTTT.

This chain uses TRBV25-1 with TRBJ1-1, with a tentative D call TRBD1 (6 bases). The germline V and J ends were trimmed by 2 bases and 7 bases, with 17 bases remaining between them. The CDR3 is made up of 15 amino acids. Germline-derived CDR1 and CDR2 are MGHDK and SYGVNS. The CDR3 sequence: CASSEPGTRAGEAFF. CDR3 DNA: TGTGCCAGCAGTGAACCCGGGACAAGGGCCGGTGAAGCTTTCTTT.

Written as DNA, the CDR3 is TGTGCCTGGAGTGCAGGGAGCGCTGAAGCTTTCTTT. This sequence encodes CAWSAGSAEAFF. This sequence joins TRBV30 and TRBJ1-1; D possibly corresponds to TRBD1 (5 bases). CDR1 and CDR2 from the germline V gene are GTSNPN and SVGIG (reference sequence). The CDR3 consists of 12 residues. Deletions cut 1 base from V and 6 bases from J, with 9 bases between.

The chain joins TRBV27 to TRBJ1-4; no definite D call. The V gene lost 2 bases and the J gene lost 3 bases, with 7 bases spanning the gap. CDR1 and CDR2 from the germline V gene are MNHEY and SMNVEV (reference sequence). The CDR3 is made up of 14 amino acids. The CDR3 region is CASSLLQPNEKLFF. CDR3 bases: TGTGCCAGCAGTTTACTCCAGCCTAATGAAAAACTGTTTTTT.

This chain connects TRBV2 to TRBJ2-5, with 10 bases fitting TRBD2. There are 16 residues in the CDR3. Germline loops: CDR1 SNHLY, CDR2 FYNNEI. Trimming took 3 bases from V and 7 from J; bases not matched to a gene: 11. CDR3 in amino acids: CASSDASGGVGGTQYF. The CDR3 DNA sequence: TGTGCCAGCAGTGATGCTAGCGGGGGAGTTGGAGGGACCCAGTACTTC.

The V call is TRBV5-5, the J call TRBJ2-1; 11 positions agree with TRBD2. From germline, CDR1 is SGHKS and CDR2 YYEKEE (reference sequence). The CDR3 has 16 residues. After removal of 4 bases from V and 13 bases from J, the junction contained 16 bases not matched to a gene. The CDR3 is CASSLYLAGGQVVQFF. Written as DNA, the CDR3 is TGTGCCAGCAGCCTTTACTTAGCGGGGGGGCAAGTCGTACAGTTCTTC.

In DNA form, the CDR3 reads TGTGCCAGCAGTTATCGAGGATCCGGAGAAAAACTGTTTTTT. It specifies CASSYRGSGEKLFF. This rearrangement joins TRBV6-5 to TRBJ1-4; D remains unclear. Germline values: CDR1 MNHEY, CDR2 SVGAGI. V shed 3 bases and J shed 8 bases, with 13 bases lying between them. CDR3 size: 14 residues.

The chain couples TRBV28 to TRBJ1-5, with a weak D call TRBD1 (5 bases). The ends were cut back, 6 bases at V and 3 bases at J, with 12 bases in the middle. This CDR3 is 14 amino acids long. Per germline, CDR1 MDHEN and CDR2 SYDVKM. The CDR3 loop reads CASSGGGVNQPQHF. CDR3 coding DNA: TGTGCCAGCAGCGGGGGAGGGGTCAATCAGCCCCAGCATTTT.

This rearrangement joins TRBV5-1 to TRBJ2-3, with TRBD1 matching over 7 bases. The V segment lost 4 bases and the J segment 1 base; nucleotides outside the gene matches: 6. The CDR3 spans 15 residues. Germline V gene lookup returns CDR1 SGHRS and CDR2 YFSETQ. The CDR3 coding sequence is TGCGCCAGCAGCCAGGGACAGATCCGCACAGATACGCAGTATTTT. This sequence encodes CASSQGQIRTDTQYF. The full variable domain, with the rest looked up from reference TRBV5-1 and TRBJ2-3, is KAGVTQTPRYLIKTRGQQVTLSCSPISGHRSVSWYQQTPGQGLQFLFEYFSETQRNKGNFPGRFSGRQFSNSRSEMNVSTLELGDSALYLCASSQGQIRTDTQYFGPGTRLTVL.

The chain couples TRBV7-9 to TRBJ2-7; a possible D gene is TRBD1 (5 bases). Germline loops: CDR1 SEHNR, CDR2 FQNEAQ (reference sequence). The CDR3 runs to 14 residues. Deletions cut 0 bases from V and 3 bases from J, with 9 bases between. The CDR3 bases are TGTGCCAGCAGCTTAGCGGCGCAGGGCTACGAGCAGTACTTC. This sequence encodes CASSLAAQGYEQYF.

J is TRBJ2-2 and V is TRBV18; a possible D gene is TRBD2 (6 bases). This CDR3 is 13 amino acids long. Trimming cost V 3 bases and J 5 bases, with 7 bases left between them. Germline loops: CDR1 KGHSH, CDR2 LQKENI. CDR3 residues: CASSPGLTGELFF. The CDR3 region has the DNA TGTGCCAGCTCACCGGGACTTACCGGGGAGCTGTTTTTT.

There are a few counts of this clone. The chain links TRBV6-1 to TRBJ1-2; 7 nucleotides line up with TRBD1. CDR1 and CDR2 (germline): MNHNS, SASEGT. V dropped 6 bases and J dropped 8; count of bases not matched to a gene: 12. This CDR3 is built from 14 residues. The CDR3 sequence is CASSSQEGARGYTF. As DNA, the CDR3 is TGTGCCAGCAGCTCCCAGGAGGGGGCGCGCGGCTACACCTTC.

CDR3 sequence reads: CASSLLAGGHETQYF. The DNA for the CDR3 is TGTGCCAGCAGCTTGCTAGCGGGGGGGCATGAGACCCAGTACTTC. The chain is built from TRBV11-2 and TRBJ2-5, with TRBD2 identical over 12 bases. V was pared by 3 bases and J by 5 bases, with 4 bases of the junction left unmatched. CDR1 is SGHAT, CDR2 FQNNGV, per germline. There are 15 residues in the CDR3.

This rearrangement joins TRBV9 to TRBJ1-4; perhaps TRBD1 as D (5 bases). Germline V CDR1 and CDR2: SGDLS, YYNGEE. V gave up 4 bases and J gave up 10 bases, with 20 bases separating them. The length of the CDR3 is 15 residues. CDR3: CASSPLGTSEAKLFF. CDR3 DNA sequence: TGTGCCAGCAGCCCGTTAGGGACCTCAGAGGCAAAACTGTTTTTT.

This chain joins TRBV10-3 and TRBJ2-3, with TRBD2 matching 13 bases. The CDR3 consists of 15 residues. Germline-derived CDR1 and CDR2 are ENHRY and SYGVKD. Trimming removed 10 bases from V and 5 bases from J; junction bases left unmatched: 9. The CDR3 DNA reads TGTGCCACGACTAGCGGGGGGCAAAGAGGAGATACGCAGTATTTT. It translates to CATTSGGQRGDTQYF.

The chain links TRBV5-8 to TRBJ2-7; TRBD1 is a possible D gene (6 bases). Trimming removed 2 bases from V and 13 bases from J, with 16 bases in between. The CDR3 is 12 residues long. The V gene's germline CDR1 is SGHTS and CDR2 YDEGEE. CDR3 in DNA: TGTGCCAGCAGCTTCGTGTTGACAGGTCTTTACTTC. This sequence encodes CASSFVLTGLYF.

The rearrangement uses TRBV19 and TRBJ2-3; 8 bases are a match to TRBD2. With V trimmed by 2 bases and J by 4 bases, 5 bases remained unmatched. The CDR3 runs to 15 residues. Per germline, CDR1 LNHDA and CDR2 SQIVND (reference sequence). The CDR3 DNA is TGTGCCAGTAGTATACAGCGGGGGAGGTCAGATACGCAGTATTTT. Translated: CASSIQRGRSDTQYF.

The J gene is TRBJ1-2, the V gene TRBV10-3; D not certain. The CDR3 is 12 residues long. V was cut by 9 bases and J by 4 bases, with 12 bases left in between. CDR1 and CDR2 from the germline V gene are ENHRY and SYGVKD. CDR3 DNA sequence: TGTGCCATAACGAGACAAGGCTATGGCTACACCTTC. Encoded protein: CAITRQGYGYTF.

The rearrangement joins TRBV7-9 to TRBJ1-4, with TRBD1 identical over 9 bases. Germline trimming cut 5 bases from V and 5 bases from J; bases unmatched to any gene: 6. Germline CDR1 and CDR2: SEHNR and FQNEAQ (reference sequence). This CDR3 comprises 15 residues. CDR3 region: CASSPRQGENEKLFF. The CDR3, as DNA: TGTGCCAGCAGCCCTCGACAGGGGGAGAATGAAAAACTGTTTTTT.

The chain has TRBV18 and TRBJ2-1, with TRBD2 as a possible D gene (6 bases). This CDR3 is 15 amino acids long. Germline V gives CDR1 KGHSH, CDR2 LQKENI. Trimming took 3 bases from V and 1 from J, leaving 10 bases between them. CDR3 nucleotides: TGTGCCAGCTCACCGGGAGGCGGATCCTACAATGAGCAGTTCTTC. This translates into CASSPGGGSYNEQFF.